A single sample is the source of the 18 T cell receptor beta chains below, sequenced in a study of T cell responses to AZD1222 COVID-19 vaccine. The repertoire was sequenced with immunoSEQ multiplex PCR; TCRdb's copy has only in-frame clones and lacks some. The table shows about 66,000 clones, with about four fifths occurring only once. The specimen was peripheral blood, collected on day 0 of MenACWY control vaccination. These TCRs come from an adult in good health.

Concerning this clone itself: This sample also contains other DNA sequences that code for the same CDR3. This chain joins TRBV5-1 and TRBJ1-2; D possibly corresponds to TRBD1 (6 bases). The CDR3 spans 13 residues. Between the trimmed V and J ends, which lost 0 bases and 6 bases, there was a span of 9 bases. Germline V CDR1 and CDR2: SGHRS, YFSETQ. CDR3 coding DNA: TGCGCCAGCAGCTTGGGCAGGGGTGATGGCTACACCTTC. This codes for CASSLGRGDGYTF.

This clone was seen once. The chain recombines TRBV4-3 with TRBJ2-5; 7 bases fit TRBD2. The CDR3 length is 16 residues. CDR1 and CDR2 from the germline V gene are LGHNA and YSLEER. V lost 3 bases to trimming and J lost 1 base; unmatched junction nucleotides: 8. This CDR3 reads CASSQELATVQETQYF. CDR3 DNA: TGCGCCAGCAGCCAGGAACTAGCGACGGTCCAAGAGACCCAGTACTTC.

This chain connects TRBV9 to TRBJ2-2, with D hard to call. Germline V gene data show CDR1 as SGDLS and CDR2 as YYNGEE. Trimming stripped 0 bases from V and 7 bases from J, with 7 bases between. The CDR3 sequence is 13 residues long. The CDR3 coding sequence is TGTGCCAGCAGCGTAGACGTGGGCGGGGAGCTGTTTTTT. Protein product: CASSVDVGGELFF.

The genes are TRBV5-1 and TRBJ2-5; TRBD1 agrees at 7 bases. J lost 1 base, V lost 0 bases, and 6 bases had no gene match. The CDR3 has 16 amino acids. CDR1 and CDR2 (germline): SGHRS, YFSETQ. The DNA for the CDR3 is TGCGCCAGCAGCTTGGACAGGGGATGGAGCCAAGAGACCCAGTACTTC. This codes for CASSLDRGWSQETQYF.

The V call is TRBV3-1 (or the pseudogene TRBV3-2), the J call TRBJ2-2, with 8 bases aligning to TRBD2. V dropped 2 bases and J dropped 4; count of bases not matched to a gene: 6. The CDR3 loop spans 16 amino acids. The germline V gene encodes CDR1 LGHDT and CDR2 YNNKEL (reference sequence). CDR3 sequence: CASSQRAGAVTGELFF. CDR3 nucleotides: TGTGCCAGCAGCCAAAGAGCGGGGGCCGTCACCGGGGAGCTGTTTTTT.

This sequence joins TRBV7-8 and TRBJ1-1; no clear D. CDR3 size: 15 residues. Looked up from germline, CDR1 is SGHVS and CDR2 is FQNEAQ. Trimming pared 5 bases from V and 1 base from J, leaving 14 bases between. The CDR3 loop is CASSRAGTANTEAFF. The CDR3 coding sequence is TGTGCCAGCAGCCGAGCCGGAACAGCGAACACTGAAGCTTTCTTT. Together with reference TRBV7-8 and TRBJ1-1, the CDR3 gives the full variable domain: GAGVSQSPRYKVAKRGQDVALRCDPISGHVSLFWYQQALGQGPEFLTYFQNEAQLDKSGLPSDRFFAERPEGSVSTLKIQRTQQEDSAVYLCASSRAGTANTEAFFGQGTRLTVV.

This clone was seen more than once but under ten times. J is TRBJ1-1 and V is TRBV19; no reliable D call. The V gene lost 0 bases and the J gene lost 0 bases, with 14 bases spanning the gap. Looked up from germline, CDR1 is LNHDA and CDR2 is SQIVND (reference sequence). The CDR3 is 17 residues long. The CDR3 sequence is CASSIEPWRGMNTEAFF. In nucleotides, the CDR3 is TGTGCCAGTAGTATAGAACCTTGGCGGGGAATGAACACTGAAGCTTTCTTT. The complete variable domain, with remaining parts taken from reference TRBV19 and TRBJ1-1, reads DGGITQSPKYLFRKEGQNVTLSCEQNLNHDAMYWYRQDPGQGLRLIYYSQIVNDFQKGDIAEGYSVSREKKESFPLTVTSAQKNPTAFYLCASSIEPWRGMNTEAFFGQGTRLTVV.

V usage is TRBV19 and J usage is TRBJ1-5; no firm D call. Between the trimmed V and J ends, which lost 3 bases and 6 bases, there was a span of 12 bases. The CDR3 runs to 14 residues. Germline lookup yields CDR1 LNHDA and CDR2 SQIVND (reference sequence). CDR3 region: CASSISHSFQPQHF. As DNA, the CDR3 is TGTGCCAGTAGTATTAGTCACTCGTTTCAGCCCCAGCATTTT.

This chain connects TRBV11-1 to TRBJ2-3; D call uncertain. Germline-derived CDR1 and CDR2 are SGHAT and FQDESV (reference sequence). V was clipped by 5 bases and J by 1 base, with 13 bases between them. The length of the CDR3 is 15 residues. The CDR3 DNA reads as TGTGCCAGCAGCCCTAGGGTTGCGGGCACAGATACGCAGTATTTT. This translates into CASSPRVAGTDTQYF.

This sequence joins TRBV18 and TRBJ1-2; 7 bases line up with TRBD1. The CDR3 has 15 residues. Germline CDR1 is KGHSH and CDR2 is LQKENI. V trimming: 1 base; J trimming: 5 bases; junction bases outside the gene matches: 7. CDR3 DNA: TGTGCCAGCTCACCACAGGGGGCTGGGAAATATGGCTACACCTTC. This encodes CASSPQGAGKYGYTF.

This chain uses TRBV7-8 with TRBJ2-5; maybe TRBD2 (6 bases). Trimming shortened V by 10 bases and J by 2 bases, and 14 bases separated the two germline ends. This CDR3 is built from 13 residues. Germline V gene data show CDR1 as SGHVS and CDR2 as FQNEAQ. CDR3 DNA: TGTGCCACGAGGGAGCGGGCACAAGAGACCCAGTACTTC. Amino acids: CATRERAQETQYF.

The V gene is TRBV30, the J gene TRBJ1-6, with 7 bases aligning to TRBD1. Germline-derived CDR1 and CDR2 are GTSNPN and SVGIG (reference sequence). This CDR3 comprises 18 residues. Unmatched junction bases numbered 17, after V lost 3 bases and J lost 6 bases. The CDR3 region has the DNA TGTGCCTGGAGCCTGGGGGATCCGGCTTACAGGGGTAATTCACCCCTCCACTTT. Translated, it gives CAWSLGDPAYRGNSPLHF.

This clone was detected a few times. This chain links TRBV30 with TRBJ2-1, with D perhaps matching TRBD2 (5 bases). Trimming took 2 bases from V and 9 from J, leaving 8 bases between them. CDR1 is GTSNPN and CDR2 is SVGIG in the germline V gene (reference sequence). The CDR3 is 11 residues long. CDR3 amino acids: CAWSWGVEQFF. CDR3 sequence (DNA): TGTGCCTGGAGTTGGGGAGTTGAGCAGTTCTTC.

The CDR3 sequence: CASSYSGAGLPEAFF. In DNA form, the CDR3 reads TGTGCCAGCAGTTACTCAGGGGCAGGGCTTCCTGAAGCTTTCTTT. The rearrangement links TRBV6-5 to TRBJ1-1; D may be TRBD1 (5 bases). CDR1 and CDR2 from the germline V gene are MNHEY and SVGAGI. The ends were cut back, 0 bases at V and 6 bases at J, with 14 bases in the middle. This CDR3 region has 15 residues.

The chain employs TRBV3-1 (or the pseudogene TRBV3-2) and TRBJ2-2, with D uncertain. Germline CDR1 and CDR2: LGHDT and YNNKEL (reference sequence). The CDR3 has 12 residues. V lost 4 bases and J 6 bases, leaving 6 bases between the germline ends. This CDR3 is CASSLRSGELFF. Here the CDR3 DNA reads TGTGCCAGCAGCCTCAGGTCCGGGGAGCTGTTTTTT.

The chain carries TRBV21-1 and TRBJ2-4; the table's D gene call, TRBD2, was not cross checked with the DNA. TRBV21-1 has pseudogene status. The CDR3 runs to 16 residues. Written as DNA, the CDR3 is TGTGCCAGCAGCAAAGCGCGGGGGGTGGTCAAAAACATTCAGTACTTC. It encodes CASSKARGVVKNIQYF.

The V and J genes are TRBV5-6 and TRBJ2-7; D remains unclear. Germline V CDR1 and CDR2: SGHDT, YYEEEE. The CDR3 totals 14 residues. Between the trimmed V and J ends, which lost 2 bases and 3 bases, there was a span of 12 bases. The CDR3 region has the DNA TGTGCCAGCAGCTTAAGGGCCAATAACTACGAGCAGTACTTC. Translated: CASSLRANNYEQYF. The full variable domain, completed using reference TRBV5-6 and TRBJ2-7, is DAGVTQSPTHLIKTRGQQVTLRCSPKSGHDTVSWYQQALGQGPQFIFQYYEEEERQRGNFPDRFSGHQFPNYSSELNVNALLLGDSALYLCASSLRANNYEQYFGPGTRLTVT.

The table lists this clone with a few counts. V usage is TRBV5-4 and J usage is TRBJ2-2; D unresolved. In germline, CDR1 is SGHNT, CDR2 YYREEE (reference sequence). Trimming left V 0 bases short and J 4 bases short, with 4 bases between. The CDR3 spans 13 residues. CDR3 coding DNA: TGTGCCAGCAGCTTGGAGATCACCGGGGAGCTGTTTTTT. Amino acid sequence: CASSLEITGELFF.